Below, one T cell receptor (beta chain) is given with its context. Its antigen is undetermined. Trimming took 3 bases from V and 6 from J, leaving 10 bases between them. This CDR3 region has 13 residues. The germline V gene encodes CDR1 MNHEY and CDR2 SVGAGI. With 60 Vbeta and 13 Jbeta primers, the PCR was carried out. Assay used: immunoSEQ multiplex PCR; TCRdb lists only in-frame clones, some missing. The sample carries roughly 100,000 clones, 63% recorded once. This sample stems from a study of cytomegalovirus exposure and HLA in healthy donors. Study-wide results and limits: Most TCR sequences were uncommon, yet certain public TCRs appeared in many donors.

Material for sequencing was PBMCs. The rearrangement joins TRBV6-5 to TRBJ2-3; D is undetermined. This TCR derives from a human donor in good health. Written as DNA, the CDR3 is TGTGCCAGCAGTTATCGTGCGCCGGATACGCAGTATTTT. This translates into CASSYRAPDTQYF.